Listed below are T cell receptor beta chains from one sample, sequenced in a study of OX40 agonist ivuxolimab in advanced cancers. The table came from immunoSEQ multiplex PCR; TCRdb's copy has only in-frame clones and leaves some out. The sample holds about 48,000 clones, roughly 84% seen once. Sequencing was performed on CD4+ or CD8+ T cells sorted from blood, taken in a trial of the OX40 agonist ivuxolimab. These receptors originate from an adult with an advanced solid tumor such as melanoma, head and neck, liver or kidney cancer. Each CDR3 is given with its conserved first and last residue. A D gene is named only where the DNA matches it firmly. For some rows the clone size is stated as once, few or many, or as a class when expanded; others skip it.

D gene: .
clone size: .
J gene: TRBJ1-4
V gene: TRBV28
CDR3 DNA: TGTGCCAGCAGTTCGAGGACAAACGAAAAACTGTTTTTT
CDR3 protein: CASSSRTNEKLFF

D gene: .
clone size: .
J gene: TRBJ2-7
V gene: TRBV2
CDR3 DNA: TGTGCCAGCAGTGGATCCTACGAGCAGTACTTC
CDR3 protein: CASSGSYEQYF

D gene: .
clone size: .
J gene: TRBJ1-1
V gene: TRBV7-2
CDR3 DNA: TGTGCCAGCAGCTTGAGGCACATGAACACTGAAGCTTTCTTT
CDR3 protein: CASSLRHMNTEAFF

D gene: .
clone size: once
J gene: TRBJ1-1
V gene: TRBV2
CDR3 DNA: TGTGCCAGCAGTGGGCATAGAGTAGGTGAAGCTTTCTTT
CDR3 protein: CASSGHRVGEAFF

D gene: TRBD2
clone size: .
J gene: TRBJ2-1
V gene: TRBV10-2
CDR3 DNA: TGCGCCATCAGGCGCACGAGCGGGAGTAGCAATGAGCAGTTCTTC
CDR3 protein: CAIRRTSGSSNEQFF

D gene: .
clone size: .
J gene: TRBJ2-7
V gene: TRBV15
CDR3 DNA: TGTGCCACCAGCAGAGATAATGAGGCTAACGAGCAGTACTTC
CDR3 protein: CATSRDNEANEQYF

D gene: TRBD2
clone size: .
J gene: TRBJ2-5
V gene: TRBV5-1
CDR3 DNA: TGCGCCAGCAGCCCGGGGGGTTCTTGGGAGACCCAGTACTTC
CDR3 protein: CASSPGGSWETQYF

D gene: .
clone size: .
J gene: TRBJ1-2
V gene: TRBV6-5
CDR3 DNA: TGTGCCAGCAGGCCACGGGAAGGCAACTATGGCTACACCTTC
CDR3 protein: CASRPREGNYGYTF

D gene: .
clone size: .
J gene: TRBJ1-2
V gene: TRBV7-9
CDR3 DNA: TGTGCCAGCAGCTTAGTAGCGGAGGGCTACACCTTC
CDR3 protein: CASSLVAEGYTF

D gene: .
clone size: .
J gene: TRBJ2-7
V gene: TRBV11-2
CDR3 DNA: TGTGCCAGCAGCTTCAACCCTACCGGGACTTTTCCCTACGAGCAGTACTTC
CDR3 protein: CASSFNPTGTFPYEQYF

D gene: TRBD1
clone size: .
J gene: TRBJ2-7
V gene: TRBV4-1
CDR3 DNA: TGCGCCAGCAGCCAACGGGACAGGGAATATGAGCAGTACTTC
CDR3 protein: CASSQRDREYEQYF

D gene: .
clone size: .
J gene: TRBJ2-7
V gene: TRBV21-1
CDR3 DNA: TGTGCCAGCAGCATTGAACCTACATGCTACGAGCAGTACTTC
CDR3 protein: CASSIEPTCYEQYF

D gene: TRBD1
clone size: .
J gene: TRBJ1-5
V gene: TRBV28
CDR3 DNA: TGTGCCAGCAGTCCAACGGGACAGGGGGATCAGCCCCAGCATTTT
CDR3 protein: CASSPTGQGDQPQHF

D gene: .
clone size: .
J gene: TRBJ2-7
V gene: TRBV7-9
CDR3 DNA: TGTGCCAGCAGCTTAGGGGCAGGGACCAGCGAGCAGTACTTC
CDR3 protein: CASSLGAGTSEQYF

D gene: TRBD1
clone size: medium-sized
J gene: TRBJ1-2
V gene: TRBV6-6
CDR3 DNA: TGTGCCAGCACCGAACGCCGGGACAGGGGGGATGGCTACACCTTC
CDR3 protein: CASTERRDRGDGYTF

D gene: .
clone size: .
J gene: TRBJ1-5
V gene: TRBV18
CDR3 DNA: TGTGCCAGCTCACCGGGGGCAGTCCCCCAGCATTTT
CDR3 protein: CASSPGAVPQHF

D gene: .
clone size: .
J gene: TRBJ2-2
V gene: TRBV28
CDR3 DNA: TGTGCCAGCAGCCCCCCCACGGCCACCGGGGAGCTGTTTTTT
CDR3 protein: CASSPPTATGELFF

D gene: .
clone size: .
J gene: TRBJ2-7
V gene: TRBV20-1
CDR3 DNA: TGCAGTGCTGTCCCGGACTACGAGCAGTACTTC
CDR3 protein: CSAVPDYEQYF

D gene: .
clone size: .
J gene: TRBJ1-1
V gene: TRBV6-6
CDR3 DNA: TGTGCCAGCAGTTACTCGGGGGGAGAGGATAAGGCCTTCTTT
CDR3 protein: CASSYSGGEDKAFF

D gene: .
clone size: few
J gene: TRBJ2-7
V gene: TRBV29-1
CDR3 DNA: TGCAGCGTTGGTTGGGTGGGCGACCAAAGCTCCTACGAGCAGTACTTC
CDR3 protein: CSVGWVGDQSSYEQYF

D gene: .
clone size: .
J gene: TRBJ1-1
V gene: TRBV7-3
CDR3 DNA: TGTGCCAGCAGCCGGACTCCGAGGACTGAAGCTTTCTTT
CDR3 protein: CASSRTPRTEAFF

D gene: .
clone size: .
J gene: TRBJ1-1
V gene: TRBV30
CDR3 DNA: TGTGCCTGGAGTACGAACACTGAAGCTTTCTTT
CDR3 protein: CAWSTNTEAFF

D gene: .
clone size: .
J gene: TRBJ1-4
V gene: TRBV6-4
CDR3 DNA: TGTGCCAGCAGTGCGGGACCTAATGAAAAACTGTTTTTT
CDR3 protein: CASSAGPNEKLFF

D gene: TRBD1
clone size: .
J gene: TRBJ2-2
V gene: TRBV27
CDR3 DNA: TGTGCCAGCAGCCACAGGGGGCTGATGACCGGGGAGCTGTTTTTT
CDR3 protein: CASSHRGLMTGELFF

D gene: TRBD1
clone size: .
J gene: TRBJ2-5
V gene: TRBV5-1
CDR3 DNA: TGCGCCAGCAGCACAGGGGGCGGTGAGACCCAGTACTTC
CDR3 protein: CASSTGGGETQYF

D gene: .
clone size: .
J gene: TRBJ1-1
V gene: TRBV18
CDR3 DNA: TGTGCCAGCTCACCATCGGGGGTTATGAACACTGAAGCTTTCTTT
CDR3 protein: CASSPSGVMNTEAFF

D gene: .
clone size: .
J gene: TRBJ2-7
V gene: TRBV28
CDR3 DNA: TGTGCCAGCAGGGAGGGGTCCGACGTGTACGAGCAGTACTTC
CDR3 protein: CASREGSDVYEQYF

D gene: .
clone size: .
J gene: TRBJ2-2
V gene: TRBV5-6
CDR3 DNA: TGTGCCAGCAGCTTGGAACTCCGCACCGGGGAGCTGTTTTTT
CDR3 protein: CASSLELRTGELFF

D gene: TRBD2
clone size: .
J gene: TRBJ2-7
V gene: TRBV27
CDR3 DNA: TGTGCCAGCAGTCCTGGACTAGCGGGAATAACCCCCTACGAGCAGTACTTC
CDR3 protein: CASSPGLAGITPYEQYF

D gene: TRBD2
clone size: .
J gene: TRBJ2-2
V gene: TRBV27
CDR3 DNA: TGTGCCAGCAGTTTAGCGGGAGGGGTCACCGGGGAGCTGTTTTTT
CDR3 protein: CASSLAGGVTGELFF

D gene: TRBD1
clone size: .
J gene: TRBJ1-2
V gene: TRBV29-1
CDR3 DNA: TGCAGCGTTGAAGCTTGGGACAGGGGGAACTATGGCTACACCTTC
CDR3 protein: CSVEAWDRGNYGYTF